This passage covers 16 T cell receptor beta chains from one sample sequenced in a study of cytomegalovirus exposure and HLA in healthy donors. The study ran its PCR with 60 Vbeta and 13 Jbeta primers. Produced via immunoSEQ multiplex PCR; TCRdb's table is partial and in-frame only. This sample has under 150,000 clones, with around 69% found just once. Source material: PBMCs. These receptors originate from a human donor in good health.

The gene calls are TRBV2 and TRBJ1-1; 12 nucleotides match TRBD1. CDR3 length equals 15 residues. CDR1 is SNHLY and CDR2 is FYNNEI in the germline V gene. V lost 6 bases, J lost 12 bases, and 14 bases stayed unmatched. CDR3 in DNA: TGTGCCAGCAGAATCTTCCCGGGACAGGGGGCGAGAACTTTCTTT. This gives the protein CASRIFPGQGARTFF.

This clone was counted a few times. V usage is TRBV15 and J usage is TRBJ2-5, with TRBD2 matching 7 bases. This CDR3 is 14 amino acids long. Germline-derived CDR1 and CDR2 are LNHNV and YYDKDF (reference sequence). Trimming at V came to 1 base and at J to 5 bases, leaving 4 bases not matched to a gene. The CDR3, as DNA: TGTGCCACCAGCAGAGGGGGGGGTTTGGAGACCCAGTACTTC. Its translation: CATSRGGGLETQYF.

The rearrangement uses TRBV28 and TRBJ2-2; D might be TRBD2 (5 bases). Germline CDR1 reads MDHEN; CDR2 reads SYDVKM. Trimming left V 3 bases short and J 6 bases short, with 8 bases between. The CDR3 spans 13 residues. CDR3 sequence: CASSFGRAGELFF. The CDR3 DNA sequence: TGTGCCAGCAGTTTCGGGCGGGCCGGGGAGCTGTTTTTT.

The chain is built from TRBV19 and TRBJ2-7; D not resolved. CDR1 LNHDA and CDR2 SQIVND come from the germline V gene (reference sequence). Trimming removed 6 bases from V and 1 base from J, with 10 bases in between. There are 13 residues in the CDR3. The CDR3 DNA reads as TGTGCCAGTAGGGGCAGAGAATCCTACGAGCAGTACTTC. It translates to CASRGRESYEQYF. Complete variable domain (other parts from reference TRBV19 and TRBJ2-7): DGGITQSPKYLFRKEGQNVTLSCEQNLNHDAMYWYRQDPGQGLRLIYYSQIVNDFQKGDIAEGYSVSREKKESFPLTVTSAQKNPTAFYLCASRGRESYEQYFGPGTRLTVT.

This chain joins TRBV15 and TRBJ2-1; 9 nucleotides line up with TRBD2. Trimming removed 5 bases from V and 8 bases from J; junction bases left unmatched: 13. CDR1 LNHNV and CDR2 YYDKDF come from the germline V gene (reference sequence). This CDR3 spans 16 amino acids. The DNA of the CDR3 is TGTGCCACCAGCGCCAACTTGGCGGGAGGGCCCCATGAGCAGTTCTTC. Translating gives CATSANLAGGPHEQFF.

The chain recombines TRBV27 with TRBJ2-1; 13 bases map to TRBD2. This CDR3 region has 16 residues. Per the germline V gene, CDR1 is MNHEY and CDR2 is SMNVEV (reference sequence). With V trimmed by 5 bases and J by 6 bases, 7 bases remained unmatched. The CDR3 protein is CASSPRTSGSINEQFF. CDR3 bases: TGTGCCAGCAGTCCCCGGACTAGCGGGAGTATCAATGAGCAGTTCTTC.

This clone occurred once. This chain's CDR3 is CSVVPPGGEQYF. The CDR3, as DNA: TGCAGCGTTGTCCCCCCAGGTGGCGAGCAGTACTTC. This sequence joins TRBV29-1 and TRBJ2-5; D call uncertain. The J call could be wrong; TRBJ2-7 is a better fit for the DNA end. The CDR3 extends over 12 amino acids. Germline V gene data show CDR1 as SQVTM and CDR2 as ANQGSEA.

This chain links TRBV6-1 with TRBJ2-7; no reliable D call. The CDR3 loop spans 14 amino acids. Between the trimmed V and J ends, which lost 0 bases and 3 bases, there was a span of 9 bases. The V gene's germline CDR1 is MNHNS and CDR2 SASEGT. The CDR3 loop is CASSEAHTLYEQYF. In nucleotides, the CDR3 is TGTGCCAGCAGTGAAGCGCACACCCTCTACGAGCAGTACTTC.

This chain uses TRBV5-1 with TRBJ2-5; D is ambiguous. Per the germline V gene, CDR1 is SGHRS and CDR2 is YFSETQ. The CDR3 has 13 amino acids. V was clipped by 0 bases and J by 8 bases, with 11 bases between them. Here the CDR3 reads CASSLAPRDTQYF. Written as DNA, the CDR3 is TGCGCCAGCAGCTTGGCCCCTCGCGATACCCAGTACTTC.

V and J are TRBV6-5 and TRBJ2-1, with D possibly being TRBD2 (6 bases). The CDR3 totals 12 residues. Trimming shortened V by 5 bases and J by 5 bases, and 7 bases separated the two germline ends. Germline V gene data show CDR1 as MNHEY and CDR2 as SVGAGI. The CDR3 region is CASSRLDNEQFF. Here the CDR3 DNA reads TGTGCCAGCAGTCGACTAGACAATGAGCAGTTCTTC.

Written as DNA, the CDR3 is TGCGCCAGCAGCCACCACGGAGACAATGAGCAGTTCTTC. This translates into CASSHHGDNEQFF. The rearrangement uses TRBV5-1 and TRBJ2-1; D is undetermined. V lost 4 bases, J lost 5 bases, and 10 bases lay in between. The CDR3 is 13 residues long. Germline assignment: CDR1 SGHRS and CDR2 YFSETQ.

The J gene is TRBJ2-3, the V gene TRBV20-1, with D possibly being TRBD2 (6 bases). Germline V gives CDR1 DFQATT, CDR2 SNEGSKA (reference sequence). The CDR3 contains 11 residues. The V and J ends lost 7 bases and 8 bases respectively, with 13 bases between them. The CDR3 DNA follows: TGCAGTGTCAGGACGGGACTTACGCAGTATTTT. Its translation is CSVRTGLTQYF.

This clone was found once. CDR3 bases: TGTGCCAGTAGTATTTTTGCGGGGGGACGCACAGATACGCAGTATTTT. Translating gives CASSIFAGGRTDTQYF. This chain uses TRBV19 with TRBJ2-3; 8 positions match TRBD2. The trim removed 3 bases at V and 1 base at J, leaving 6 bases unmatched. Germline CDR1 LNHDA, CDR2 SQIVND (reference sequence). The length of the CDR3 is 16 residues.

The chain employs TRBV19 and TRBJ2-7, with a possible D match to TRBD2 (5 bases). V dropped 6 bases and J dropped 5 bases, with 17 bases sitting between them. This CDR3 has 14 amino acids. CDR1 is LNHDA and CDR2 is SQIVND in the germline V gene (reference sequence). CDR3 sequence reads: CASRERETSNEQYF. The CDR3 DNA sequence: TGTGCCAGTAGGGAGAGGGAGACATCAAACGAGCAGTACTTC.

The gene calls are TRBV28 and TRBJ2-5, with D uncertain. The CDR3 is 14 residues long. The V gene lost 1 base and the J gene lost 5 bases, with 11 bases spanning the gap. Germline V gene lookup returns CDR1 MDHEN and CDR2 SYDVKM. This CDR3 reads CASSLLSRKETQYF. The DNA for the CDR3 is TGTGCCAGCAGTTTATTGAGTCGAAAGGAGACCCAGTACTTC.

V usage is TRBV19 and J usage is TRBJ2-7, with 10 bases that match TRBD1. The CDR3 consists of 13 residues. Trimming removed 5 bases from V and 3 bases from J; junction bases left unmatched: 1. Germline lookup yields CDR1 LNHDA and CDR2 SQIVND (reference sequence). The CDR3, as DNA: TGTGCCAGTAGTCGGACAGGGGGCTACGAGCAGTACTTC. Amino acid sequence: CASSRTGGYEQYF.